This T cell receptor (beta chain) derives from a study of PD-1 blockade in classical Hodgkin lymphoma. Background on the study: Nivolumab dosed at 3 mg/kg went to patients intravenously every 2 weeks.

This CDR3 spans 15 amino acids. Germline V gene data show CDR1 as MGHRA and CDR2 as YSYEKL. V was cut by 0 bases and J by 3 bases, with 9 bases left in between. TCRdb's table, derived via immunoSEQ multiplex PCR, lists solely in-frame clones and lacks some. This table has 50,000 or so clones, around 87% appearing once. This clone was counted once. Antigen unknown. Sample time point: cycle 4 day 1 (C4D1), after around six weeks of nivolumab. Brentuximab vedotin exposure varied among the patients, all of whom had relapsed after autologous stem cell transplantation. Study-wide findings and caveats: Prior to therapy, complete responders displayed diversity much like that of newly diagnosed patients. Causes of the repertoire differences remain undefined, possibly disease activity or prior therapy. CD8+ TCR diversity did not rise significantly by C4D1, unlike CD4+.

The chain links TRBV4-1 to TRBJ2-1; D possibly uses TRBD1 or TRBD2 (5 bases each). The sequence was obtained from a human donor with classical Hodgkin lymphoma. Sequences were derived from peripheral blood mononuclear cells (PBMCs), sampled before the fourth cycle of nivolumab. The CDR3 DNA reads as TGCGCCAGCAGCCAAGAGGGACGAGACTACAATGAGCAGTTCTTC. This sequence encodes CASSQEGRDYNEQFF.